This T cell receptor (beta chain) was observed in a study of blood T cell repertoires in COVID-19. In Seattle, patients joined the study during active infection and were tracked longitudinally. Study processing details: Amplified reference gene primers provided the basis for estimating nucleated cell counts. Using immunoSEQ multiplex PCR, the repertoire was profiled, and TCRdb retains in-frame clones only, with some absent. From that table come the V and J calls and clone size; the DNA was used to work out D and trimming. The table shows some 350,000 clones, with about 90% occurring only once. V lost 5 bases and J lost 3; bases outside the gene matches: 6. Germline-derived CDR1 and CDR2 are SGHDT and YYEEEE. The CDR3 contains 14 residues.

What was sequenced was peripheral blood. This chain links TRBV5-6 with TRBJ2-7; TRBD2 matches at 9 bases. This clonotype was sampled from a woman in her forties or fifties with COVID-19, enrolled during active disease. CDR3 coding DNA: TGTGCCAGCAGGATTAGCGGGAGTATCTACGAGCAGTACTTC. It codes for CASRISGSIYEQYF.